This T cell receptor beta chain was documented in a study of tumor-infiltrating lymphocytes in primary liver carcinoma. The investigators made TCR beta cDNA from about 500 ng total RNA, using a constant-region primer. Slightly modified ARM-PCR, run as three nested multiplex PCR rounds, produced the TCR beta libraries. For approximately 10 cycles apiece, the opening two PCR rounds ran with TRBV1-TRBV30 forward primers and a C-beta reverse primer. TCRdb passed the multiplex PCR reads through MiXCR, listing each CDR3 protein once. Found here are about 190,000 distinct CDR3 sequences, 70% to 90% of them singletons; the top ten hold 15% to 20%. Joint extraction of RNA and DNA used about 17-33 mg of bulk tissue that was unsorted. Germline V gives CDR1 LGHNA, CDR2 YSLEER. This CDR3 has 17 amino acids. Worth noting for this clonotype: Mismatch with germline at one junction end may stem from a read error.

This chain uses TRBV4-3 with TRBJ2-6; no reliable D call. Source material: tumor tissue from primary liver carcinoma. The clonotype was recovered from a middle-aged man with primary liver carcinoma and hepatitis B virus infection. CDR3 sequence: CAISQDRFRSGANVLTF. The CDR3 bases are TGCGCCATCAGCCAAGATCGGTTCCGCTCTGGGGCCAACGTCCTGACTTTC.